These 24 T cell receptor beta chains were all obtained from the same sample, sequenced in a study of T cells after yellow fever vaccination. Each CDR3 protein gets one entry after TCRdb re-called the 5' RACE reads with MiXCR. Of 100,000 to 150,000 distinct CDR3 sequences listed, roughly 15% were seen once; the top ten hold around 40%. The specimen was CD8+ T cells sorted from PBMCs, collected 5 days after the yellow fever booster vaccination. The receptors come from a man between 18 and 29 years old who received the YFV17D yellow fever vaccine.

This rearrangement joins TRBV18 to TRBJ2-3, with a possible D match to TRBD1 (6 bases). The ends were cut back, 4 bases at V and 2 bases at J, with 13 bases in the middle. The CDR3 extends over 15 amino acids. Germline V lookup: CDR1 KGHSH, CDR2 LQKENI. CDR3 nucleotide sequence: TGTGCCAGCTCACTCCGGGACACTTACACAGATACGCAGTATTTT. Its protein is CASSLRDTYTDTQYF.

There are many counts of this clonotype. The chain has TRBV29-1 and TRBJ1-5; 9 bases are shared with TRBD1. V trimming: 4 bases; J trimming: 4 bases; junction bases outside the gene matches: 5. The CDR3 has 14 residues. Germline lookup yields CDR1 SQVTM and CDR2 ANQGSEA. The CDR3 nucleotides read TGCAGCGTTGGACAGGGGGTAGGGAATCAGCCCCAGCATTTT. Its translation is CSVGQGVGNQPQHF.

The chain combines TRBV7-9 with TRBJ2-2; 8 positions match TRBD2. The CDR3 has 16 amino acids. Looked up from germline, CDR1 is SEHNR and CDR2 is FQNEAQ (reference sequence). The V segment lost 5 bases and the J segment 0 bases; nucleotides outside the gene matches: 5. The CDR3 protein is CASSHNSGTNTGELFF. For the CDR3, the DNA is TGTGCCAGCAGCCACAATAGCGGGACGAACACCGGGGAGCTGTTTTTT.

The V call is TRBV19, the J call TRBJ2-7; 8 nucleotides agree with TRBD1. Per germline, CDR1 LNHDA and CDR2 SQIVND (reference sequence). V was pared by 7 bases and J by 2 bases, with 4 bases of the junction left unmatched. This CDR3 is 13 amino acids long. In DNA, the CDR3 is TGTGCCAGTATTGGACAGGGTCCCTACGAGCAGTACTTC. This encodes CASIGQGPYEQYF.

This clonotype has a handful of counts. The V and J genes are TRBV20-1 and TRBJ2-3, with 8 bases matching TRBD2. The germline gives CDR1 DFQATT, CDR2 SNEGSKA (reference sequence). Trimming took 3 bases from V and 6 from J; bases not matched to a gene: 11. CDR3 length: 15 residues. CDR3 sequence reads: CSARSMEAGVDTQYF. The CDR3 DNA follows: TGCAGTGCTAGGTCTATGGAAGCGGGGGTGGATACGCAGTATTTT.

This clonotype was seen ten or more times. This rearrangement joins TRBV4-2 to TRBJ2-7, with D possibly being TRBD1 (5 bases). CDR3 length: 13 amino acids. The V gene lost 0 bases and the J gene lost 7 bases, with 10 bases spanning the gap. Germline V gene lookup returns CDR1 LGHNA and CDR2 YNFKEQ. DNA of the CDR3: TGTGCCAGCAGCCAAGAGTGGGGCTGGGAGCAGTACGTC. Its protein product is CASSQEWGWEQYV.

The rearrangement joins TRBV5-5 to TRBJ2-2; D perhaps matches TRBD1 (6 bases). V was cut by 4 bases and J by 5 bases, with 9 bases left in between. The CDR3 covers 13 residues. CDR1 SGHKS and CDR2 YYEKEE come from the germline V gene (reference sequence). The CDR3 DNA reads TGTGCCAGCAGCCCAGGGGATACCGGGGAGCTGTTTTTT. Translation: CASSPGDTGELFF.

The rearrangement links TRBV9 to TRBJ2-1; possible D gene TRBD2, 6 bases. The CDR3 contains 15 residues. The germline CDR1 and CDR2 sequences are SGDLS and YYNGEE. Trimming removed 0 bases from V and 7 bases from J, with 14 bases in between. The CDR3 reads CASSVAGLWPNEQFF. In nucleotides, the CDR3 is TGTGCCAGCAGCGTAGCTGGACTATGGCCTAATGAGCAGTTCTTC.

In its sample, this clonotype was seen many times. This rearrangement joins TRBV4-1 to TRBJ2-5; no definite D call. With 2 bases removed from V and 1 base from J, the gap between germline ends came to 11 bases. The CDR3 extends over 15 amino acids. CDR1 and CDR2 (germline): MGHRA, YSYEKL. CDR3 in DNA: TGCGCCAGCAGCCAATTAACCCCGGCCCAAGAGACCCAGTACTTC. It codes for CASSQLTPAQETQYF.

This sequence joins TRBV6-5 and TRBJ2-1; TRBD1 is a possible D gene (6 bases). CDR3 size: 13 residues. Trimming cost V 8 bases and J 4 bases, with 12 bases left between them. The V gene's germline CDR1 is MNHEY and CDR2 SVGAGI. The CDR3 nucleotides read TGTGCCAGCGGTACCGGGACATACAATGAGCAGTTCTTC. Protein sequence: CASGTGTYNEQFF.

This clonotype was counted once. This sequence joins TRBV4-2 and TRBJ2-3, with TRBD2 as a possible D gene (7 bases). V shed 4 bases and J shed 5 bases, with 16 bases lying between them. Germline CDR1 and CDR2: LGHNA and YNFKEQ. The CDR3 loop spans 15 amino acids. The CDR3 DNA sequence: TGTGCCAGCAGCCCCCGGGGGGCCGATGGAGATACGCAGTATTTT. It specifies CASSPRGADGDTQYF.

This clonotype was found a few times. V usage is TRBV6-5 and J usage is TRBJ2-1, with TRBD2 identical over 10 bases. This CDR3 contains 17 residues. V dropped 2 bases and J dropped 1; count of bases not matched to a gene: 5. Germline CDR1 is MNHEY and CDR2 is SVGAGI. The CDR3 sequence: CASSYSGGAGSYNEQFF. CDR3 coding DNA: TGTGCCAGCAGTTACAGCGGGGGGGCCGGTTCCTACAATGAGCAGTTCTTC.

The chain's CDR3 is CASTPTGSYEQYF. DNA for the CDR3: TGTGCCAGCACCCCGACAGGATCCTACGAGCAGTACTTC. The chain couples TRBV12-3 or TRBV12-4 to TRBJ2-7; possible D gene TRBD1, 6 bases. CDR3 length equals 13 residues. Trimming took off 7 bases at V and 1 base at J, with 11 bases between the two ends.

The chain is built from TRBV29-1 and TRBJ2-2; TRBD1 matches at 7 bases. The CDR3 is 12 amino acids. The V gene's germline CDR1 is SQVTM and CDR2 ANQGSEA. Trimming at V came to 3 bases and at J to 9 bases, leaving 4 bases not matched to a gene. This CDR3 is CSVEDRFRELFF. In DNA, the CDR3 is TGCAGCGTTGAGGACAGGTTCCGGGAGCTGTTTTTT.

The CDR3 DNA is TGTGCCAGCAGTCCCCGACAGACAGGTTGGGAGGATCAGCCCCAGCATTTT. Amino acid sequence: CASSPRQTGWEDQPQHF. The J gene is TRBJ1-5, the V gene TRBV6-5, with a tentative D call TRBD1 (6 bases). Germline V gene sequence: CDR1 MNHEY, CDR2 SVGAGI. CDR3 length equals 17 residues. Trimming removed 5 bases at V and 5 bases at J, with 22 bases between.

This clonotype was detected only a few times. The rearrangement joins TRBV7-9 to TRBJ2-1, with D possibly TRBD1 on 6 matching bases. V was cut by 3 bases and J by 8 bases, with 14 bases left in between. Germline V CDR1 and CDR2: SEHNR, FQNEAQ (reference sequence). The CDR3 contains 14 residues. The CDR3 sequence: CASSFRTVWDEQFF. The CDR3 nucleotides are TGTGCCAGCAGCTTCCGGACAGTTTGGGATGAGCAGTTCTTC.

This clonotype was counted a few times. This rearrangement joins TRBV12-3 or TRBV12-4 to TRBJ2-7, with D perhaps matching TRBD1 (8 bases). CDR3 length equals 16 residues. V dropped 3 bases and J dropped 4 bases, with 19 bases sitting between them. The CDR3 spells CASSFPRQGREYEQYF. The CDR3 region has the DNA TGTGCCAGCAGTTTCCCTCGACAGGGGAGGGAGTACGAGCAGTACTTC.

This clonotype appeared a few times. The J gene is TRBJ2-1, the V gene TRBV11-3, with 7 bases fitting TRBD2. This CDR3 comprises 12 residues. Trimming cost V 4 bases and J 8 bases; bases outside gene matches: 2. Germline V gene sequence: CDR1 SGHNT, CDR2 YENEEA. This CDR3 reads CASSSLADEQFF. The CDR3 coding sequence is TGTGCCAGCAGCTCCCTAGCGGATGAGCAGTTCTTC.

This sequence joins TRBV5-1 and TRBJ1-3; D remains ambiguous. Trimming stripped 4 bases from V and 4 bases from J, with 12 bases between. CDR3 length equals 14 residues. Germline V gene sequence: CDR1 SGHRS, CDR2 YFSETQ. The CDR3 nucleotides read TGCGCCAGCAGCCTAACAGATTACGGAAACACCATATATTTT. Its protein product is CASSLTDYGNTIYF.

This clonotype was detected a few times. V is TRBV20-1 and J is TRBJ2-2, with D perhaps matching TRBD1 (7 bases). Germline values: CDR1 DFQATT, CDR2 SNEGSKA (reference sequence). Deletions cut 2 bases from V and 5 bases from J, with 12 bases between. This CDR3 is built from 14 residues. This chain's CDR3 is CSARTGAGTGELFF. Written as DNA, the CDR3 is TGCAGTGCTAGAACAGGGGCGGGGACCGGGGAGCTGTTTTTT.

This clonotype was seen repeatedly, ten times or more. The chain uses TRBV4-3 and TRBJ2-1, with a possible D match to TRBD2 (7 bases). V was trimmed by 0 bases and J by 8 bases, leaving 17 bases between them. In germline, CDR1 is LGHNA, CDR2 YSLEER. CDR3 length equals 16 residues. CDR3: CASSQDWGGGGDEQFF. The CDR3 DNA sequence: TGCGCCAGCAGCCAAGATTGGGGGGGCGGTGGGGATGAGCAGTTCTTC.

V and J are TRBV7-3 and TRBJ2-1; maybe TRBD1 (5 bases). The CDR3 is 15 residues long. V was pared by 4 bases and J by 6 bases, with 16 bases between. The germline V gene has CDR1 SGHTA and CDR2 FQGTGA. CDR3 amino acids: CASSSRWTLRNEQFF. CDR3 DNA: TGTGCCAGCAGCTCGCGGTGGACACTTCGCAATGAGCAGTTCTTC.

The V and J genes are TRBV4-2 and TRBJ2-3; 8 bases fit TRBD2. CDR1 is LGHNA and CDR2 is YNFKEQ in the germline V gene. This CDR3 region has 16 residues. The junction had 7 bases not matched to a gene; V was cut back by 4 bases and J by 1 base. The CDR3 region has the DNA TGTGCCAGCAGCCCGGAGGTCGGGGGGGGCACAGATACGCAGTATTTT. It yields the protein CASSPEVGGGTDTQYF.

In this sample, this clonotype turned up once. The chain uses TRBV7-9 and TRBJ1-3; D not resolved. Trimming took 1 base from V and 0 from J, leaving 16 bases between them. CDR1 SEHNR and CDR2 FQNEAQ come from the germline V gene (reference sequence). The CDR3 consists of 18 residues. DNA of the CDR3: TGTGCCAGCAGCTTAGGCATGAGACACTTGAGCTCTGGAAACACCATATATTTT. Translation gives CASSLGMRHLSSGNTIYF.